These 9 T cell receptor beta chains share one sample of origin, sequenced in a study of identical twins. TCRdb reprocessed the 5' RACE reads with MiXCR, giving one entry per CDR3 protein. This sample has about 1.7 million distinct CDR3 sequences, with about 32% found just once. The source material was cord blood. Receptors originate from a newborn girl in good health.

This clonotype was recorded a few times. V and J are TRBV10-3 and TRBJ2-3, with TRBD1 matching 10 bases. From germline, CDR1 is ENHRY and CDR2 SYGVKD. The CDR3 runs to 19 residues. V dropped 3 bases and J dropped 4; count of bases not matched to a gene: 16. CDR3 amino acids: CAISDQGYTGTGAPDTQYF. The CDR3 bases are TGTGCCATCAGTGATCAGGGGTATACCGGGACAGGGGCCCCAGATACGCAGTATTTT.

This clonotype has only a few counts. This sequence joins TRBV11-2 and TRBJ2-1, with 7 positions matching TRBD1. There are 15 residues in the CDR3. Germline V CDR1 and CDR2: SGHAT, FQNNGV. Unmatched junction bases numbered 1, after V lost 0 bases and J lost 2 bases. The CDR3 region has the DNA TGTGCCAGCAGCTTAGAAGACAGGGCCTACAATGAGCAGTTCTTC. It encodes CASSLEDRAYNEQFF.

The table lists this clonotype with a few counts. CDR3 region: CASRGSFPNTEAFF. DNA of the CDR3: TGTGCCAGCAGAGGCAGTTTCCCGAACACTGAAGCTTTCTTT. V gene TRBV6-4 combines with J gene TRBJ1-1, with D hard to call. V dropped 6 bases and J dropped 1 base, with 12 bases sitting between them. Per germline, CDR1 MRHNA and CDR2 SNTAGT. This CDR3 is built from 14 residues.

This clonotype has just a few counts. J is TRBJ1-4 and V is TRBV5-1; D is possibly TRBD1 (6 bases). The CDR3 has 15 residues. V lost 0 bases and J 6 bases, leaving 12 bases between the germline ends. In germline, CDR1 is SGHRS, CDR2 YFSETQ. The CDR3 DNA is TGCGCCAGCAGCTTGGGGGGGCGGGCTGATGAAAAACTGTTTTTT. Residues: CASSLGGRADEKLFF. Full variable domain (remainder filled in from reference TRBV5-1 and TRBJ1-4): KAGVTQTPRYLIKTRGQQVTLSCSPISGHRSVSWYQQTPGQGLQFLFEYFSETQRNKGNFPGRFSGRQFSNSRSEMNVSTLELGDSALYLCASSLGGRADEKLFFGSGTQLSVL.

This chain uses TRBV27 with TRBJ1-5, with 7 bases matching TRBD1. The germline V gene encodes CDR1 MNHEY and CDR2 SMNVEV (reference sequence). Trimming at V came to 6 bases and at J to 6 bases, leaving 11 bases not matched to a gene. The CDR3 consists of 15 residues. CDR3 sequence (DNA): TGTGCCAGCAGCGCCCAGGGGGTCGGAATTCAGCCCCAGCATTTT. Translating gives CASSAQGVGIQPQHF.

The V gene is TRBV20-1, the J gene TRBJ1-2; the D is unclear. CDR3 length: 14 amino acids. Germline lookup yields CDR1 DFQATT and CDR2 SNEGSKA (reference sequence). Trimming pared 3 bases from V and 3 bases from J, leaving 14 bases between. The CDR3 DNA follows: TGCAGTGCTAGCGCCGCAGGATGGGACTATGGCTACACCTTC. Protein: CSASAAGWDYGYTF.

This clonotype was picked up a small number of times. The chain uses TRBV19 and TRBJ1-5; D gene ambiguous. V was cut by 6 bases and J by 0 bases, with 6 bases left in between. CDR3 size: 13 residues. Germline CDR1 reads LNHDA; CDR2 reads SQIVND (reference sequence). CDR3 protein: CASSQISNQPQHF. The CDR3, as DNA: TGTGCCAGTAGCCAGATTAGCAATCAGCCCCAGCATTTT.

The chain recombines TRBV2 with TRBJ1-5; D possibly corresponds to TRBD1 (5 bases). Between the trimmed V and J ends, which lost 1 base and 6 bases, there was a span of 10 bases. This CDR3 is built from 14 residues. CDR1 SNHLY and CDR2 FYNNEI come from the germline V gene. The CDR3 loop is CASSEGGELQPQHF. In DNA, the CDR3 is TGTGCCAGCAGTGAAGGGGGGGAGCTTCAGCCCCAGCATTTT.

The table lists this clonotype with a few counts. The chain is built from TRBV12-3 or TRBV12-4 and TRBJ1-2; TRBD1 might be the D (6 bases). V lost 5 bases to trimming and J lost 4 bases, with 17 bases between them. This CDR3 is 15 amino acids long. CDR3 residues: CASSPQRQVAYGYTF. In DNA, the CDR3 is TGTGCCAGCAGTCCCCAACGACAGGTGGCCTATGGCTACACCTTC.